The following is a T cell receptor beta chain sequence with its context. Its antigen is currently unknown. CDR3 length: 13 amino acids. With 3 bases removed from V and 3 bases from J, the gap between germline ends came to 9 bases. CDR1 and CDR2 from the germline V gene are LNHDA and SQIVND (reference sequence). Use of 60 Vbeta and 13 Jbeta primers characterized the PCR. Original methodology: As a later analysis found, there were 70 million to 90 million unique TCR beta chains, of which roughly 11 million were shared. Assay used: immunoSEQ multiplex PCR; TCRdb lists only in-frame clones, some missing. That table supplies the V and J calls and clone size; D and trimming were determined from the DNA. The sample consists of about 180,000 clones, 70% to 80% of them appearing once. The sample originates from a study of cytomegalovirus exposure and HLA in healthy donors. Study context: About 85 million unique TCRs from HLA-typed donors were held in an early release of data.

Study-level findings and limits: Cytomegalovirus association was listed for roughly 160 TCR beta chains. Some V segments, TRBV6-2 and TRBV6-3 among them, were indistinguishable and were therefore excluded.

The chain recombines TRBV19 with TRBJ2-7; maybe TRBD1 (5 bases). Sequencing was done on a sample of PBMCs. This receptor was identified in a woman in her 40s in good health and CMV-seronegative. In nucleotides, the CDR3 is TGTGCCAGTAGTATGGCCAGGGACTACGAGCAGTACTTC. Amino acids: CASSMARDYEQYF.